Presented here are 9 T cell receptor beta chains from one specimen sequenced in a study of T cell responses to AZD1222 COVID-19 vaccine. The protocol was immunoSEQ multiplex PCR, while the TCRdb copy is restricted to in-frame clones and leaves out a portion. The data contain about 120,000 clones, roughly 88% of them singletons. Material: peripheral blood, obtained on day 0 of AZD1222 vaccination. Receptor source: an adult in good health.

V and J are TRBV5-5 and TRBJ1-3, with 7 bases that match TRBD1. V gave up 5 bases and J gave up 0 bases; unmatched junction bases: 2. The CDR3 loop spans 14 amino acids. From germline, CDR1 is SGHKS and CDR2 YYEKEE (reference sequence). The CDR3 loop is CASSWDSSGNTIYF. CDR3 DNA sequence: TGTGCCAGCAGTTGGGACAGCTCTGGAAACACCATATATTTT.

The chain uses TRBV12-3 or TRBV12-4 and TRBJ1-2, with a possible D match to TRBD1 (6 bases). The CDR3 contains 13 residues. The V end lost 7 bases, the J end lost 3 bases, and 12 bases lay between the germline ends. This CDR3 reads CASTPAGDYGYTF. As DNA, the CDR3 is TGTGCCAGCACCCCCGCAGGGGACTATGGCTACACCTTC.

This clone was recorded a few times. The chain recombines TRBV27 with TRBJ1-6; D is uncertain. V was trimmed by 5 bases and J by 7 bases, leaving 9 bases between them. The CDR3 runs 13 residues. The germline CDR1 and CDR2 sequences are MNHEY and SMNVEV (reference sequence). The CDR3 DNA follows: TGTGCCAGCAGTCCCAGAGTAAATTCACCCCTCCACTTT. As protein: CASSPRVNSPLHF.

This sequence joins TRBV30 and TRBJ1-6, with D unclear. This CDR3 has 16 residues. From germline, CDR1 is GTSNPN and CDR2 SVGIG (reference sequence). Between the trimmed V and J ends, which lost 3 bases and 3 bases, there was a span of 15 bases. The CDR3 region has the DNA TGTGCCTGGAGGGTTGGAGCAGACCTCTATAATTCACCCCTCCACTTT. Translating gives CAWRVGADLYNSPLHF.

This clone showed up just once. V usage is TRBV9 and J usage is TRBJ2-1; tentative D call: TRBD2 (6 bases). Germline V gives CDR1 SGDLS, CDR2 YYNGEE. V lost 4 bases and J lost 1, with 15 bases in between. The CDR3 has 16 amino acids. The CDR3: CASSPGGLQSYNEQFF. CDR3 bases: TGTGCCAGCAGCCCCGGAGGACTACAATCCTACAATGAGCAGTTCTTC.

The chain joins TRBV11-2 to TRBJ1-5; unclear D gene. CDR1 is SGHAT, CDR2 FQNNGV, per germline. This CDR3 has 14 amino acids. V lost 2 bases and J 4 bases, leaving 9 bases between the germline ends. The CDR3 DNA reads TGTGCCAGCAGCTTAATGGACGTAAATCAGCCCCAGCATTTT. The encoded protein is CASSLMDVNQPQHF. Drawing the rest from reference TRBV11-2 and TRBJ1-5, the complete variable domain is EAGVAQSPRYKIIEKRQSVAFWCNPISGHATLYWYQQILGQGPKLLIQFQNNGVVDDSQLPKDRFSAERLKGVDSTLKIQPAKLEDSAVYLCASSLMDVNQPQHFGDGTRLSIL.

The chain links TRBV7-9 to TRBJ2-3; D may be TRBD1 (5 bases). V lost 0 bases and J 5 bases, leaving 6 bases between the germline ends. Germline V gene data show CDR1 as SEHNR and CDR2 as FQNEAQ (reference sequence). The CDR3 sequence is 13 residues long. This CDR3 reads CASSLAQGDTQYF. In DNA, the CDR3 is TGTGCCAGCAGCTTAGCCCAGGGAGATACGCAGTATTTT.

Concerning this clone: The junction shows a germline mismatch at one end, possibly a read error. J is TRBJ2-7 and V is TRBV6-1; 7 nucleotides align to TRBD1. CDR3 length equals 15 residues. Looked up from germline, CDR1 is MNHNS and CDR2 is SASEGT. CDR3 DNA sequence: TGTGCCAGCAGCGAAGGGTTAGGGGGCTTCTACGAGCAGTACTTC. It codes for CASSEGLGGFYEQYF.

The chain has TRBV23-1 and TRBJ2-7; unclear D gene. TRBV23-1 is an open reading frame whose function is uncertain. This CDR3 contains 12 residues. The V and J ends lost 0 bases and 7 bases respectively, with 7 bases between them. As DNA, the CDR3 is TGCGCCAGCAGTCAATCGCGGAGTGAGCAGTACTTC. Translation: CASSQSRSEQYF.